The 15 T cell receptor beta chains listed next were all sequenced from one sample in a study of vaccination and CD4 T cells after COVID-19. Documented treatment: approximately nine-day PBMC culture with coronavirus spike peptide pools or control peptides (ViraFEST assay). No antigen is known for these receptors. The Oncomine TCR Beta short-read assay was what sequenced the DNA obtained from cultured CD4+ T cells. TCRdb re-called the PCR reads through MiXCR, storing one row per CDR3 protein. The sample lists 6,500 to 7,500 distinct CDR3 sequences, around two thirds occurring once. Sequenced input: CD4+ T cells from blood, cultured in vitro. These receptors were obtained from a human donor who had recovered from COVID-19.

This clonotype was detected a few times. This chain uses TRBV6-1 with TRBJ2-5; 11 bases line up with TRBD2. Germline CDR1 and CDR2: MNHNS and SASEGT. The CDR3 has 14 residues. Losses at the gene ends were 6 bases for V and 5 bases for J; bases not matched to a gene: 5. The CDR3 spells CASSGTSGSETQYF. In DNA, the CDR3 is TGTGCCAGCAGCGGGACTAGCGGAAGTGAGACCCAGTACTTC.

The CDR3 here is CASSYSIWMTGDIPDHGYTF. In nucleotides, the CDR3 is TGTGCCAGCAGTTACTCGATTTGGATGACAGGCGACATCCCGGACCATGGCTACACCTTC. The chain employs TRBV6-5 and TRBJ1-2; D is perhaps TRBD1 (6 bases). The CDR3 covers 20 residues. Germline values: CDR1 MNHEY, CDR2 SVGAGI. V dropped 0 bases and J dropped 6 bases, with 29 bases sitting between them.

V is TRBV24-1 and J is TRBJ2-5; TRBD1 might be the D (5 bases). The CDR3 consists of 13 residues. Germline V gene sequence: CDR1 KGHDR, CDR2 SFDVKD. V was pared by 5 bases and J by 2 bases, with 8 bases between. The CDR3 loop is CATSAPGQETQYF. CDR3 nucleotides: TGTGCCACCAGTGCCCCAGGGCAAGAGACCCAGTACTTC.

The chain couples TRBV20-1 to TRBJ2-1; 10 nucleotides line up with TRBD2. The CDR3 has 18 residues. Trimming took 1 base from V and 0 from J; bases not matched to a gene: 9. CDR1 and CDR2 (germline): DFQATT, SNEGSKA (reference sequence). CDR3 bases: TGCAGTGCTAGAGGAAATAGCGGGAGGAATATCTCCTACAATGAGCAGTTCTTC. Translating gives CSARGNSGRNISYNEQFF.

V and J are TRBV7-8 and TRBJ2-1; 7 positions match TRBD2. J lost 4 bases, V lost 5 bases, and 8 bases had no gene match. The CDR3 sequence is 15 residues long. Germline V CDR1 and CDR2: SGHVS, FQNEAQ. In DNA, the CDR3 is TGTGCCAGCAGCCACTCTAGCGGCGTATACAATGAGCAGTTCTTC. It specifies CASSHSSGVYNEQFF.

This clonotype is medium-sized (0.01 to 0.1%). The chain has TRBV7-9 and TRBJ1-3; 8 positions agree with TRBD1. The V gene end was trimmed by 5 bases and the J gene end by 0 bases; junction bases not matched to a gene: 9. The germline V gene has CDR1 SEHNR and CDR2 FQNEAQ (reference sequence). The CDR3 loop spans 17 amino acids. CDR3 DNA sequence: TGTGCCAGCAGCGCCCGGACAGGGTGGCCCTCTGGAAACACCATATATTTT. Amino acid sequence: CASSARTGWPSGNTIYF.

The J gene is TRBJ1-6, the V gene TRBV27; possible D gene TRBD1, 5 bases. Germline CDR1 reads MNHEY; CDR2 reads SMNVEV (reference sequence). V was pared by 3 bases and J by 9 bases, with 15 bases between. CDR3 length equals 15 residues. The CDR3 DNA reads TGTGCCAGCAGTTTGGCGGGGGTGGGGGGTTCACCCCTCCACTTT. Its protein is CASSLAGVGGSPLHF.

The chain couples TRBV19 to TRBJ2-3; 10 bases are a match to TRBD1. V was clipped by 6 bases and J by 5 bases; unmatched bases: 8. The CDR3 extends over 15 amino acids. Germline CDR1 reads LNHDA; CDR2 reads SQIVND (reference sequence). This chain's CDR3 is CASRRQGAGKDTQYF. The CDR3 DNA is TGTGCCAGTAGGCGACAGGGGGCTGGGAAAGATACGCAGTATTTT.

In nucleotides, the CDR3 is TGTGCCAGCAGCCAAGGGGCAGTTAACTATGGCTACACCTTC. The encoded protein is CASSQGAVNYGYTF. The chain is built from TRBV4-2 and TRBJ1-2; D not certain. The CDR3 is made up of 14 amino acids. Trimming shortened V by 1 base and J by 1 base, and 7 bases separated the two germline ends. From germline, CDR1 is LGHNA and CDR2 YNFKEQ.

V is TRBV6-1 and J is TRBJ2-5, with D perhaps TRBD1 (6 bases). The CDR3 covers 15 residues. CDR1 is MNHNS and CDR2 is SASEGT in the germline V gene. V was trimmed by 5 bases and J by 7 bases, leaving 20 bases between them. The CDR3 spells CASSSRWTLTGTQYF. The CDR3 region has the DNA TGTGCCAGCAGTAGCCGCTGGACCCTGACAGGGACCCAGTACTTC.

This chain links TRBV10-3 with TRBJ1-1, with 9 bases matching TRBD1. Germline CDR1 reads ENHRY; CDR2 reads SYGVKD. CDR3 length: 15 amino acids. V was pared by 4 bases and J by 1 base, with 4 bases of the junction left unmatched. CDR3 sequence (DNA): TGTGCCATCAGTGGGGGACAGGGCGGGAACACTGAAGCTTTCTTT. It translates to CAISGGQGGNTEAFF.

Written as DNA, the CDR3 is TGTGCCAGCGGAAAGACCCAAAGGGGGAGCTCCTATAATTCACCCCTCCACTTT. Residues: CASGKTQRGSSYNSPLHF. This chain uses TRBV12-3 or TRBV12-4 with TRBJ1-6; the D gene is possibly TRBD1 (6 bases). V gave up 8 bases and J gave up 0 bases, with 20 bases separating them. The CDR3 has 18 residues.

The chain uses TRBV20-1 and TRBJ2-5; no clear D gene. The CDR3 loop spans 17 amino acids. Trimming shortened V by 0 bases and J by 1 base, and 18 bases separated the two germline ends. CDR1 DFQATT and CDR2 SNEGSKA come from the germline V gene (reference sequence). Here the CDR3 reads CSARDSGPGGSQETQYF. In DNA form, the CDR3 reads TGCAGTGCTAGAGATTCCGGTCCCGGCGGATCCCAAGAGACCCAGTACTTC.

The rearrangement uses TRBV6-1 and TRBJ1-2; 8 bases line up with TRBD1. Per germline, CDR1 MNHNS and CDR2 SASEGT. The CDR3 loop spans 15 amino acids. The V segment lost 6 bases and the J segment 4 bases; nucleotides outside the gene matches: 10. The CDR3 DNA sequence: TGTGCCAGCAGACCGACGGACAGGGAGGTCTATGGCTACACCTTC. Translation: CASRPTDREVYGYTF.

V and J are TRBV6-5 and TRBJ1-2; 7 bases agree with TRBD1. The CDR3 covers 13 residues. The V gene end was trimmed by 1 base and the J gene end by 7 bases; junction bases not matched to a gene: 3. Germline V gene sequence: CDR1 MNHEY, CDR2 SVGAGI. Here the CDR3 reads CASSYLGGSGYTF. The CDR3 bases are TGTGCCAGCAGTTACTTAGGGGGCTCTGGCTACACCTTC.